The 23 T cell receptor beta chains listed next were all sequenced from one sample in a study of T cell repertoires in cytomegalovirus infection. Each CDR3 protein is one row after TCRdb ran MiXCR on the reads. Found here are some 170,000 distinct CDR3 sequences, about a sixth of them singletons; the top ten hold approximately 26%. Source material: CD8+ T cells from PBMCs. These receptors all come from a human donor in good health (CMV status not recorded). Some clones in this sample may be carry-over from other donors' samples.

V and J are TRBV7-6 and TRBJ2-7; 10 bases map to TRBD2. V lost 4 bases, J lost 2 bases, and 5 bases stayed unmatched. CDR3 length: 15 residues. Germline assignment: CDR1 SGHVS and CDR2 FNYEAQ. In DNA, the CDR3 is TGTGCCAGCAGCTCCGAGACTAGCGGGCCCTACGAGCAGTACTTC. Protein: CASSSETSGPYEQYF.

This clonotype appeared many times. This chain joins TRBV4-1 and TRBJ1-1; tentative D call: TRBD1 (5 bases). The CDR3 covers 14 residues. CDR1 is MGHRA and CDR2 is YSYEKL in the germline V gene. V was clipped by 0 bases and J by 6 bases, with 11 bases between them. In DNA form, the CDR3 reads TGCGCCAGCAGCCAAGACCAGGGAGTACCTGAAGCTTTCTTT. Translation: CASSQDQGVPEAFF.

V usage is TRBV20-1 and J usage is TRBJ2-2; TRBD1 agrees at 7 bases. The CDR3 length is 14 residues. Trimming took 6 bases from V and 3 from J; bases not matched to a gene: 7. Germline V gives CDR1 DFQATT, CDR2 SNEGSKA (reference sequence). The CDR3 DNA sequence: TGCAGTGCGGCTACAGGGGCCTACACCGGGGAGCTGTTTTTT. It translates to CSAATGAYTGELFF.

The sample holds a few counts of this clonotype. J is TRBJ2-2 and V is TRBV12-3 or TRBV12-4, with 7 bases aligning to TRBD1. CDR3 size: 18 residues. V was clipped by 6 bases and J by 4 bases; unmatched bases: 17. The CDR3 region has the DNA TGTGCCAGCAGGAGAGGACAGGAGCCCTATCCTACCACCGGGGAGCTGTTTTTT. Its translation is CASRRGQEPYPTTGELFF.

The DNA for the CDR3 is TGTGCCAGCAGCTCGGGACAGGGCACAGATACGCAGTATTTT. Translation: CASSSGQGTDTQYF. V is TRBV5-8 and J is TRBJ2-3, with 8 bases aligning to TRBD1. CDR3 length: 14 residues. Germline-derived CDR1 and CDR2 are SGHTS and YDEGEE. V trimming: 3 bases; J trimming: 1 base; junction bases outside the gene matches: 1.

The chain employs TRBV6-1 and TRBJ2-2; 11 bases match TRBD2. This CDR3 is built from 17 residues. The J segment lost 2 bases and the V segment lost 6 bases, leaving 8 bases of the junction unmatched. The germline CDR1 and CDR2 sequences are MNHNS and SASEGT. The CDR3 spells CASSHTSGGPNTGELFF. In DNA form, the CDR3 reads TGTGCCAGCAGCCACACTAGCGGGGGACCTAACACCGGGGAGCTGTTTTTT.

Written as DNA, the CDR3 is TGTGCCAGCAGTACTAATCAGCGGCGGGTTCATGAGCAGTTCTTC. Translating gives CASSTNQRRVHEQFF. The V call is TRBV28, the J call TRBJ2-1; the D gene is possibly TRBD2 (5 bases). The V gene's germline CDR1 is MDHEN and CDR2 SYDVKM. The CDR3 is made up of 15 amino acids. Trimming shortened V by 5 bases and J by 8 bases, and 19 bases separated the two germline ends.

This sequence joins TRBV9 and TRBJ1-1, with D maybe TRBD1 (5 bases). The CDR3 consists of 15 residues. Trimming removed 3 bases from V and 2 bases from J, with 14 bases in between. The V gene's germline CDR1 is SGDLS and CDR2 YYNGEE. The DNA for the CDR3 is TGTGCCAGCAGCGACCCCCAGGGAATAAACACTGAAGCTTTCTTT. Its protein product is CASSDPQGINTEAFF.

A few counts support this clonotype. The chain combines TRBV6-5 with TRBJ2-2; maybe TRBD2 (5 bases). Trimming stripped 0 bases from V and 5 bases from J, with 7 bases between. This CDR3 spans 14 amino acids. The germline gives CDR1 MNHEY, CDR2 SVGAGI. The chain's CDR3 is CASSYSGETGELFF. The CDR3 DNA follows: TGTGCCAGCAGTTACTCGGGAGAAACCGGGGAGCTGTTTTTT.

The sample holds a few counts of this clonotype. The rearrangement joins TRBV9 to TRBJ2-7, with D maybe TRBD2 (5 bases). The V end lost 0 bases, the J end lost 0 bases, and 16 bases lay between the germline ends. The CDR3 length is 17 residues. Germline V lookup: CDR1 SGDLS, CDR2 YYNGEE. The CDR3 here is CASSVARDTSSSYEQYF. The CDR3 DNA sequence: TGTGCCAGCAGCGTAGCTCGGGATACGAGTAGCTCCTACGAGCAGTACTTC.

This clonotype was detected only a few times. The chain carries TRBV2 and TRBJ2-7; TRBD1 or TRBD2 may be the D gene (6 bases each). The CDR3 extends over 13 amino acids. V was clipped by 2 bases and J by 9 bases, with 14 bases between them. Germline V CDR1 and CDR2: SNHLY, FYNNEI. The CDR3 is CASSETGARAQYF. CDR3 coding DNA: TGTGCCAGCAGTGAAACGGGGGCGAGGGCGCAGTACTTC.

This clonotype was seen more than once but under ten times. The chain is built from TRBV20-1 and TRBJ2-1; 11 bases map to TRBD2. CDR3 size: 16 residues. Germline CDR1 is DFQATT and CDR2 is SNEGSKA (reference sequence). Unmatched junction bases numbered 6, after V lost 2 bases and J lost 3 bases. The CDR3 coding sequence is TGCAGTGCTAGACAAGCTAGCGGGGGGAGCTACAATGAGCAGTTCTTC. It is translated as CSARQASGGSYNEQFF.

V and J are TRBV11-2 and TRBJ2-7; D is unresolved. The CDR3 totals 11 residues. Per germline, CDR1 SGHAT and CDR2 FQNNGV. V was trimmed by 6 bases and J by 6 bases, leaving 9 bases between them. CDR3 loop: CASSGGFEQYF. The CDR3 nucleotides are TGTGCCAGCAGTGGCGGTTTCGAGCAGTACTTC.

The V call is TRBV12-3 or TRBV12-4, the J call TRBJ2-7; perhaps D is TRBD1 or TRBD2 (5 bases each). V was pared by 5 bases and J by 0 bases, with 14 bases between. The CDR3 has 15 residues. CDR3 bases: TGTGCCAGCAGTCCCAGGACGGGGACCTCCTACGAGCAGTACTTC. Its translation is CASSPRTGTSYEQYF.

This clonotype was counted many times. The chain is built from TRBV28 and TRBJ2-3; D may be TRBD1 (6 bases). Per the germline V gene, CDR1 is MDHEN and CDR2 is SYDVKM. The CDR3 has 12 amino acids. CDR3: CATRGGEDTQYF. The CDR3 bases are TGTGCGACCAGAGGGGGTGAAGATACGCAGTATTTT.

The chain's CDR3 is CASSVQGTLTDTQYF. The CDR3, as DNA: TGTGCCAGCAGCGTACAGGGGACGCTAACAGATACGCAGTATTTT. The rearrangement links TRBV9 to TRBJ2-3; D is possibly TRBD1 (6 bases). V was shortened by 1 base and J by 3 bases, with 12 bases between the two germline ends. The CDR3 loop spans 15 amino acids. The germline CDR1 and CDR2 sequences are SGDLS and YYNGEE.

This chain uses TRBV29-1 with TRBJ1-2; TRBD1 matches at 9 bases. CDR1 is SQVTM and CDR2 is ANQGSEA in the germline V gene. The CDR3 covers 11 residues. The junction had 4 bases not matched to a gene; V was cut back by 6 bases and J by 8 bases. The CDR3 DNA reads TGCAGCGTCCGGGACAGGGACGGCTACACCTTC. This encodes CSVRDRDGYTF.

This clonotype turned up a few times. This CDR3 is CASSPSRGRGDTQYF. For the CDR3, the DNA is TGTGCCAGCAGTCCGTCCAGGGGGCGCGGAGATACGCAGTATTTT. The V call is TRBV12-3 or TRBV12-4, the J call TRBJ2-3; 8 positions match TRBD1. V lost 5 bases, J lost 5 bases, and 9 bases stayed unmatched. The CDR3 is 15 amino acids.

The chain carries TRBV5-6 and TRBJ2-4; 10 bases agree with TRBD1. Germline lookup yields CDR1 SGHDT and CDR2 YYEEEE. J lost 9 bases, V lost 4 bases, and 7 bases had no gene match. CDR3 length: 14 amino acids. CDR3 DNA sequence: TGTGCCAGCAGCAACGAGGACAGGGGGATCATTCAGTACTTC. Translation: CASSNEDRGIIQYF.

This clonotype has a handful of counts. V gene TRBV7-2 combines with J gene TRBJ2-7; D is possibly TRBD1 (6 bases). Germline V gene data show CDR1 as SGHTA and CDR2 as FQGNSA. Trimming removed 2 bases at V and 5 bases at J, with 16 bases between. There are 15 residues in the CDR3. The CDR3 nucleotides read TGTGCCAGCAGCTTATATCTACAGGGTGGCCACGAGCAGTACTTC. Protein: CASSLYLQGGHEQYF.

V and J are TRBV28 and TRBJ1-2; D might be TRBD1 (6 bases). Trimming cost V 5 bases and J 8 bases, with 21 bases left between them. The V gene's germline CDR1 is MDHEN and CDR2 SYDVKM. The CDR3 has 15 residues. CDR3 nucleotides: TGTGCCAGCAGTCCGCTAGGGACACCCATTGAGGGCTACACCTTC. It is translated as CASSPLGTPIEGYTF.

This clonotype was counted a few times. The chain links TRBV7-6 to TRBJ1-1; D gene unclear. CDR1 and CDR2 (germline): SGHVS, FNYEAQ. Trimming took 2 bases from V and 3 from J, leaving 25 bases between them. This CDR3 is built from 19 residues. CDR3 sequence: CASSLNRDSQIFGDTEAFF. CDR3 DNA sequence: TGTGCCAGCAGCTTAAACCGAGACTCTCAAATATTTGGGGACACTGAAGCTTTCTTT.

V is TRBV7-8 and J is TRBJ2-3, with 7 bases fitting TRBD2. Germline CDR1 reads SGHVS; CDR2 reads FQNEAQ. The CDR3 consists of 17 residues. V dropped 5 bases and J dropped 2; count of bases not matched to a gene: 13. CDR3 bases: TGTGCCAGCAGCCCCGGGACTACCTCCATCCCCACAGATACGCAGTATTTT. It codes for CASSPGTTSIPTDTQYF.